The 19 T cell receptor beta chains below were found in one sample sequenced in a study of blood T cell repertoires in COVID-19. Sequencing was performed with immunoSEQ multiplex PCR; in TCRdb, only in-frame clones are kept and a portion is missing. The table has about 45,000 clones, approximately 90% seen once; the top ten hold about 9.1%. The sequencing sample was made of peripheral blood. These receptors all come from a woman of 80 years or more with active COVID-19.

CDR3 nucleotide sequence: TGTGCCACCAGCAGAGGAACAGACTATGGCTACACCTTC. Its translation: CATSRGTDYGYTF. The V and J genes are TRBV15 and TRBJ1-2; D is ambiguous. V was cut by 1 base and J by 3 bases, with 6 bases left in between. The CDR3 spans 13 residues. Germline V gene sequence: CDR1 LNHNV, CDR2 YYDKDF (reference sequence).

V is TRBV10-2 and J is TRBJ1-1; tentatively, D is TRBD1 (6 bases). Germline CDR1 is WSHSY and CDR2 is SAAADI. CDR3 size: 11 residues. The germline V and J ends were trimmed by 6 bases and 4 bases, with 6 bases remaining between them. The CDR3 region is CASRTGTEAFF. The CDR3, as DNA: TGCGCCAGCAGGACAGGCACTGAAGCTTTCTTT.

V is TRBV7-2 and J is TRBJ2-3, with TRBD2 as a possible D gene (6 bases). The length of the CDR3 is 15 residues. Germline values: CDR1 SGHTA, CDR2 FQGNSA. The V end was cut by 3 bases, the J end by 8 bases, with 18 bases between. CDR3 protein: CASSFDAGFEGTQYF. Here the CDR3 DNA reads TGTGCCAGCAGCTTTGATGCGGGGTTTGAAGGTACGCAGTATTTT.

The chain has TRBV4-1 and TRBJ2-7, with 7 bases identical to TRBD1. After removal of 0 bases from V and 0 bases from J, the junction contained 5 bases not matched to a gene. The CDR3 contains 16 residues. Per germline, CDR1 MGHRA and CDR2 YSYEKL. The CDR3 coding sequence is TGCGCCAGCAGCCAAGAATCGGCAGGGGGCTCCTACGAGCAGTACTTC. Its protein is CASSQESAGGSYEQYF.

This chain links TRBV28 with TRBJ2-1; 8 bases agree with TRBD2. After removal of 7 bases from V and 6 bases from J, the junction contained 8 bases not matched to a gene. Per the germline V gene, CDR1 is MDHEN and CDR2 is SYDVKM. CDR3 size: 14 residues. The chain's CDR3 is CASTPGGQVNEQFF. For the CDR3, the DNA is TGTGCCAGCACCCCGGGGGGGCAGGTCAATGAGCAGTTCTTC.

The genes are TRBV6-2 or TRBV6-3 and TRBJ1-5, with no clear D. V was shortened by 0 bases and J by 5 bases, with 8 bases between the two germline ends. The CDR3 consists of 14 residues. The V gene's germline CDR1 is MNHEY and CDR2 SVGEGT. CDR3 sequence (DNA): TGTGCCAGCAGTTACTCGACCCGGGATCAGCCCCAGCATTTT. It yields the protein CASSYSTRDQPQHF.

The genes are TRBV5-1 and TRBJ2-7; 11 nucleotides line up with TRBD1. This CDR3 spans 15 amino acids. Germline loops: CDR1 SGHRS, CDR2 YFSETQ. V shed 3 bases and J 5 bases; nucleotides not matched to a gene: 7. The CDR3 bases are TGCGCCAGCAGCTCCGGGACAGGGGGTCTGAACGAGCAGTACTTC. Protein product: CASSSGTGGLNEQYF.

V is TRBV28 and J is TRBJ1-2; 8 bases agree with TRBD1. The trim removed 6 bases at V and 5 bases at J, leaving 5 bases unmatched. The germline gives CDR1 MDHEN, CDR2 SYDVKM. The CDR3 is 13 amino acids. CDR3 sequence reads: CASRQGGGYGYTF. In DNA, the CDR3 is TGTGCCAGCAGACAGGGGGGCGGGTATGGCTACACCTTC.

The rearrangement joins TRBV6-5 to TRBJ1-1; D is unclear. The germline V gene has CDR1 MNHEY and CDR2 SVGAGI. Trimming stripped 0 bases from V and 2 bases from J, with 13 bases between. This CDR3 is built from 16 residues. The CDR3 here is CASSYSIGLPNTEAFF. CDR3 nucleotides: TGTGCCAGCAGTTACTCGATTGGCCTTCCCAACACTGAAGCTTTCTTT.

This rearrangement joins TRBV19 to TRBJ1-4; no firm D call. V was trimmed by 10 bases and J by 5 bases, leaving 17 bases between them. The CDR3 length is 14 residues. Per germline, CDR1 LNHDA and CDR2 SQIVND (reference sequence). DNA of the CDR3: TGTGCCACCAACCACCGGGTCAAAAATGAAAAACTGTTTTTT. The encoded protein is CATNHRVKNEKLFF. Full variable domain (remainder filled in from reference TRBV19 and TRBJ1-4): DGGITQSPKYLFRKEGQNVTLSCEQNLNHDAMYWYRQDPGQGLRLIYYSQIVNDFQKGDIAEGYSVSREKKESFPLTVTSAQKNPTAFYLCATNHRVKNEKLFFGSGTQLSVL.

This rearrangement joins TRBV15 to TRBJ1-1; maybe TRBD1 (6 bases). There are 17 residues in the CDR3. The V end was cut by 0 bases, the J end by 5 bases, with 19 bases between. Germline lookup yields CDR1 LNHNV and CDR2 YYDKDF (reference sequence). The CDR3 region is CATSREGTGGARTEAFF. The CDR3 DNA follows: TGTGCCACCAGCAGAGAGGGAACTGGGGGGGCGAGGACTGAAGCTTTCTTT.

The CDR3 nucleotides are TGCGCCAGCAGCCAAGGGCCCTTGGAGAGCACAGATACGCAGTATTTT. Its protein product is CASSQGPLESTDTQYF. The chain has TRBV4-3 and TRBJ2-3; D is undetermined. The V and J ends lost 1 base and 0 bases respectively, with 11 bases between them. The CDR3 spans 16 residues. The germline CDR1 and CDR2 sequences are LGHNA and YSLEER.

V is TRBV7-2 and J is TRBJ1-2; a possible D gene is TRBD1 (5 bases). The length of the CDR3 is 13 residues. V was cut by 4 bases and J by 4 bases, with 10 bases left in between. CDR1 SGHTA and CDR2 FQGNSA come from the germline V gene. CDR3 in amino acids: CASSSGLAYGYTF. DNA for the CDR3: TGTGCCAGCAGCTCAGGGTTGGCCTATGGCTACACCTTC. The entire variable domain, with the rest obtained from reference TRBV7-2 and TRBJ1-2, is as follows: GAGVSQSPSNKVTEKGKDVELRCDPISGHTALYWYRQSLGQGLEFLIYFQGNSAPDKSGLPSDRFSAERTGGSVSTLTIQRTQQEDSAVYLCASSSGLAYGYTFGSGTRLTVV.

This sequence joins TRBV18 and TRBJ2-6; D may be TRBD1 (6 bases). The CDR3 loop spans 14 amino acids. V was cut by 6 bases and J by 2 bases, with 8 bases left in between. CDR1 is KGHSH and CDR2 is LQKENI in the germline V gene. The CDR3 protein is CASSDRTGANVLTF. The CDR3 nucleotides are TGTGCCAGCTCTGACAGGACTGGGGCCAACGTCCTGACTTTC.

This sequence joins TRBV7-9 and TRBJ1-3, with TRBD1 as a possible D gene (5 bases). Trimming left V 1 base short and J 1 base short, with 8 bases between. The CDR3 is made up of 15 amino acids. Germline CDR1 is SEHNR and CDR2 is FQNEAQ (reference sequence). DNA of the CDR3: TGTGCCAGCAGCTTAGTCGGGGGTTCTGGAAACACCATATATTTT. Its translation is CASSLVGGSGNTIYF.

This chain uses TRBV2 with TRBJ2-1; the match to TRBD2 covers 8 bases. This CDR3 is 12 amino acids long. The trim removed 11 bases at V and 11 bases at J, leaving 11 bases unmatched. Germline V lookup: CDR1 SNHLY, CDR2 FYNNEI. The CDR3 region is CAVGGGPGKQFF. Here the CDR3 DNA reads TGTGCCGTCGGGGGGGGCCCTGGAAAGCAGTTCTTC.

This clone was detected a few times. The gene calls are TRBV10-2 and TRBJ2-2; 9 positions match TRBD1. The CDR3 loop spans 18 amino acids. Germline V CDR1 and CDR2: WSHSY, SAAADI. Trimming cost V 0 bases and J 6 bases; bases outside gene matches: 11. This chain's CDR3 is CASSESWPGTGYSGELFF. CDR3 sequence (DNA): TGCGCCAGCAGTGAGTCTTGGCCCGGGACAGGGTACTCCGGGGAGCTGTTTTTT.

The J gene is TRBJ1-1, the V gene TRBV6-5, with D hard to call. In germline, CDR1 is MNHEY, CDR2 SVGAGI. This CDR3 has 14 residues. Trimming removed 0 bases from V and 11 bases from J, with 16 bases in between. In DNA, the CDR3 is TGTGCCAGCAGTTACTCGGGAGAGGCAGGAGGGGCTTTCTTT. Its translation: CASSYSGEAGGAFF.

V usage is TRBV28 and J usage is TRBJ2-7, with TRBD1 matching 7 bases. CDR3 length: 15 residues. V dropped 5 bases and J dropped 3; count of bases not matched to a gene: 10. Germline V gene sequence: CDR1 MDHEN, CDR2 SYDVKM. CDR3: CASSPKQGLSYEQYF. CDR3 nucleotides: TGTGCCAGCAGTCCGAAACAGGGGTTGAGCTACGAGCAGTACTTC.